Presented here are 2 T cell receptor beta chains from one specimen sequenced in a study of a mutant IDH1 vaccine in newly diagnosed glioma. Time point noted: week 23, last vaccination. Doses comprised 300 ug of mutant IDH1 20-mer peptide each, plus topical imiquimod. Assay: immunoSEQ multiplex PCR; the TCRdb copy retains only in-frame clones and omits some. The sample consists of 88,000 or so clones, 85% of them appearing once. No cognate antigen is known for these TCRs. Sample: PBMCs, taken from a glioma patient whose treatment included an IDH1 peptide vaccine. These receptors came from a man between 25 and 39 years old with glioma. Some clones in this sample may be carry-over from other donors' samples.

The chain links TRBV5-1 to TRBJ1-2, with 10 bases fitting TRBD1. V shed 4 bases and J 8 bases; nucleotides not matched to a gene: 14. Looked up from germline, CDR1 is SGHRS and CDR2 is YFSETQ. The CDR3 consists of 16 residues. CDR3 in amino acids: CASSQGTGTGAFGYTF. CDR3 sequence (DNA): TGCGCCAGCAGCCAAGGTACCGGGACAGGGGCTTTCGGCTACACCTTC.

This clone was picked up one time. This chain uses TRBV11-2 with TRBJ2-1; 8 bases line up with TRBD2. Germline V gene sequence: CDR1 SGHAT, CDR2 FQNNGV. This CDR3 contains 17 residues. V gave up 3 bases and J gave up 7 bases; unmatched junction bases: 14. The CDR3 protein is CASSLVRLAGLKNEQFF. The DNA of the CDR3 is TGTGCCAGCAGCTTGGTACGGCTAGCGGGCCTCAAGAATGAGCAGTTCTTC.